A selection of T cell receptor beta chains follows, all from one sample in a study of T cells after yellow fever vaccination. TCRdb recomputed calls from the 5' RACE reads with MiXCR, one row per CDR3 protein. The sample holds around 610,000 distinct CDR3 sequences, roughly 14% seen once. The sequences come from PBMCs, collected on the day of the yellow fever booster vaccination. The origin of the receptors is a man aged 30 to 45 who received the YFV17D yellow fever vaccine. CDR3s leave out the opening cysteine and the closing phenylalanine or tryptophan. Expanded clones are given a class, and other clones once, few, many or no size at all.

cdr3_aa: SVRTGTSNQPQH
v_call: TRBV29-1
clone_size: NA

cdr3_aa: ASSLDRAQPQH
v_call: TRBV7-2
clone_size: NA

cdr3_aa: SALTILAGTVTYNEQF
v_call: TRBV20-1
clone_size: few

cdr3_aa: ASSPPAGAGYEQY
v_call: TRBV6-1
clone_size: many

cdr3_aa: AISESSDWTDTQY
v_call: TRBV10-3
clone_size: NA

cdr3_aa: ASRWESGGQAF
v_call: TRBV10-2
clone_size: NA

cdr3_aa: ASSSLTRTDTQY
v_call: TRBV11-2
clone_size: few

cdr3_aa: ASSSTPIADGYT
v_call: TRBV12-3/TRBV12-4
clone_size: few

cdr3_aa: ASSYWGILNTEAF
v_call: TRBV6-2/TRBV6-3
clone_size: few

cdr3_aa: ASSSWHEQF
v_call: TRBV5-4
clone_size: few

cdr3_aa: ASHLDAGYEQY
v_call: TRBV28
clone_size: many

cdr3_aa: ASSVRTGGGSSTDTQY
v_call: TRBV9
clone_size: NA

cdr3_aa: ASSYAGGTDTQY
v_call: TRBV6-2/TRBV6-3
clone_size: few

cdr3_aa: ASSQDRPGEKLF
v_call: TRBV4-3
clone_size: NA

cdr3_aa: ASKQGGNEQY
v_call: TRBV25-1
clone_size: few

cdr3_aa: ASTNGGETQY
v_call: TRBV6-2/TRBV6-3
clone_size: NA

cdr3_aa: ASSVFSGRADTDTQY
v_call: TRBV9
clone_size: few

cdr3_aa: ASSSPDEFTQY
v_call: TRBV5-4
clone_size: NA

cdr3_aa: ASSIGPGRDEQF
v_call: TRBV19
clone_size: few

cdr3_aa: SAEQETGANVLT
v_call: TRBV20-1
clone_size: NA

cdr3_aa: ATSDERGYNEQF
v_call: TRBV24-1
clone_size: few

cdr3_aa: ASSPSPGGRQY
v_call: TRBV7-3
clone_size: few

cdr3_aa: ASTSGTASTDTQY
v_call: TRBV28
clone_size: NA

cdr3_aa: ATSRGSGRGTDTQY
v_call: TRBV15
clone_size: few

cdr3_aa: ASRWTSGRGTDTQY
v_call: TRBV11-2
clone_size: few

cdr3_aa: ASSYIQGAQPQH
v_call: TRBV6-5
clone_size: few

cdr3_aa: ASSRLVGTGTTEAF
v_call: TRBV7-2
clone_size: NA

cdr3_aa: ASSYSREPYNEQF
v_call: TRBV6-5
clone_size: NA

cdr3_aa: ASSLSGTGDDNSPLH
v_call: TRBV7-3
clone_size: few

cdr3_aa: ASSASGLVNIQY
v_call: TRBV25-1
clone_size: few

cdr3_aa: SVVVVGEQF
v_call: TRBV20-1
clone_size: NA

cdr3_aa: ASSFAGGPNEQF
v_call: TRBV12-3/TRBV12-4
clone_size: NA

cdr3_aa: ASSLGQGAGATNEKLF
v_call: TRBV5-5
clone_size: few

cdr3_aa: ASSGNRGLEPLH
v_call: TRBV7-2
clone_size: few

cdr3_aa: ASRTSGRPYEQY
v_call: TRBV2
clone_size: NA

cdr3_aa: ATSNFDEQF
v_call: TRBV24-1
clone_size: NA

cdr3_aa: IGHTGGNEQF
v_call: TRBV29-1
clone_size: NA

cdr3_aa: AWSVRVAIGRGEKLF
v_call: TRBV30
clone_size: NA